This T cell receptor beta chain is from a study of Graves' ophthalmopathy and Graves' hyperthyroidism. Amplified material comprised TCR beta CDR3 regions derived from RNA transcripts. Investigators did first-round RT-PCR with HTBI primers, then second-round multiplex PCR. In TCRdb, the multiplex PCR reads were re-called with MiXCR into one record per CDR3 protein. The sample has about 240,000 distinct CDR3 sequences; around 42% are singletons. Trimming removed 2 bases from V and 5 bases from J; junction bases left unmatched: 7. CDR3 size: 16 residues. Germline V gives CDR1 SGHRS, CDR2 YFSETQ. Active ophthalmopathy (CAS at least 3, NOSPECS at least 4), lasting under 3 months. Exclusion criteria comprised other autoimmune diseases, uncontrolled infections, pregnancy or lactation in patients. Diagnosis was based on clinical symptoms, serum thyroxine, TRAb, thyroid ultrasound and orbital computed tomography.

Sample: peripheral blood. The chain links TRBV5-1 to TRBJ2-2; TRBD1 aligns across 9 bases. This sequence was found in an adult man with Graves' ophthalmopathy. This CDR3 reads CASSFITGGLTGELFF. In DNA form, the CDR3 reads TGCGCCAGCAGCTTTATAACAGGGGGCCTTACCGGGGAGCTGTTTTTT.